This entry features one TCR beta chain sequence. This specimen comes from a study of blood T cell repertoires in COVID-19. In germline, CDR1 is MNHEY, CDR2 SVGAGI. The CDR3 totals 16 residues. Trimming took off 0 bases at V and 3 bases at J, with 11 bases between the two ends. The data were produced by immunoSEQ multiplex PCR, yet TCRdb's version contains in-frame clones alone and is incomplete. The sample comprises around 190,000 clones, 65% to 80% of which are singletons, and about 15% rests with the top ten. The chain employs TRBV6-5 and TRBJ1-4; unclear D gene. The receptor comes from a woman in her fifties or sixties with acute COVID-19. Sequenced input: PBMCs or T cells enriched from blood (not recorded which). For the CDR3, the DNA is TGTGCCAGCAGTTACTCGACATACCAACCTAATGAAAAACTGTTTTTT. Translation: CASSYSTYQPNEKLFF.